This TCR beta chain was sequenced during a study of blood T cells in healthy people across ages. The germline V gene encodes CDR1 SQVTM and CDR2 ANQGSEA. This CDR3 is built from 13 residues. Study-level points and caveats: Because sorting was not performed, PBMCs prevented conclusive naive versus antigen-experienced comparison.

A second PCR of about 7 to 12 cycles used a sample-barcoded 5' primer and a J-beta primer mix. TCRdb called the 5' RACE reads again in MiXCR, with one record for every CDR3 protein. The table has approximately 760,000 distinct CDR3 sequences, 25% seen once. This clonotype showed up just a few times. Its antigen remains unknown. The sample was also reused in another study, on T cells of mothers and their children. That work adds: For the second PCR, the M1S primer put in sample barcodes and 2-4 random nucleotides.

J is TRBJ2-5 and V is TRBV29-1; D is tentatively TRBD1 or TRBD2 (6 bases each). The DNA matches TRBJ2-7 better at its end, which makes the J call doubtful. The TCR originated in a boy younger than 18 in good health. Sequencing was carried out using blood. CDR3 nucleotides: TGCAGCGTACAGGGACTGGAAGTTTACGAGCAGTACTTC. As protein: CSVQGLEVYEQYF.